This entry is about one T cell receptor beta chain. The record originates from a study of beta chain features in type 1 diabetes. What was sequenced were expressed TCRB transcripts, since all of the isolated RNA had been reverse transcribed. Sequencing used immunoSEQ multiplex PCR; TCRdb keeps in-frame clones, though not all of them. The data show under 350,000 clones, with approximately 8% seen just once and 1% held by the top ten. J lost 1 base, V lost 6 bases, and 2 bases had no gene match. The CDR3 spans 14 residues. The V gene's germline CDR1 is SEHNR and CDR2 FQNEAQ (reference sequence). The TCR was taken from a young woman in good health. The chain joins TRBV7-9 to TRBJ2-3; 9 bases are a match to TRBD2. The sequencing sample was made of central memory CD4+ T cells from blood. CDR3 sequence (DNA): TGTGCCAGCAGGCCTAGCGGGGGCACAGATACGCAGTATTTT. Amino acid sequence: CASRPSGGTDTQYF.